This TCR beta chain stems from a study of Ad26.COV2.S vaccination and SARS-CoV-2 variants. Whole-study context: By the intramuscular route, Ad26.COV2.S was given once, or twice 56 days apart. Study-level findings and limits: Individuals receiving vaccine had higher spike-specific TCR breadth than placebo recipients did.

The repertoire was sequenced with immunoSEQ multiplex PCR; TCRdb's copy has only in-frame clones and lacks some. The table shows some 320,000 clones, with about 82% occurring only once. Germline CDR1 reads MDHEN; CDR2 reads SYDVKM. The CDR3 covers 16 residues. J gave up 1 base and V 7 bases, and 9 bases lay outside the gene matches. Treatment denoted: roughly 18 received Ad26.COV2.S at low or high dose, single or two shots; 5 received placebo; per-sample allocation not given. Sampling was performed 63 days after the first vaccine or placebo injection. This Boston cohort included adults aged 18-55 years. Concerning this clone: Its antigen is unknown.

This sample comprised peripheral blood, obtained in a trial of Ad26.COV2.S vaccine versus placebo. The source is a person aged 18 to 59 who received the Ad26.COV2.S COVID-19 vaccine or a placebo. This chain connects TRBV28 to TRBJ1-5; TRBD1 agrees at 8 bases. CDR3 sequence: CASKVQGGSSNQPQHF. The CDR3 DNA is TGTGCCAGCAAGGTACAGGGGGGGTCCAGCAATCAGCCCCAGCATTTT. The whole variable domain, remainder taken from reference TRBV28 and TRBJ1-5, is DVKVTQSSRYLVKRTGEKVFLECVQDMDHENMFWYRQDPGLGLRLIYFSYDVKMKEKGDIPEGYSVSREKKERFSLILESASTNQTSMYLCASKVQGGSSNQPQHFGDGTRLSIL.